This is a list of T cell receptor beta chains from one sample in a study of cytomegalovirus exposure and HLA in healthy donors. TCRdb's copy holds only in-frame clones and misses some; the assay was immunoSEQ multiplex PCR. The sample includes more than 95,000 clones, around 74% of them seen just once. Sample: PBMCs. These receptors were taken from a woman between 18 and 30 years old in good health and CMV-seronegative. Both conserved end residues are part of each CDR3. D genes are given only for firm matches. Part of the rows lack a size; the others show once, few, many or a class for expanded clones.

clone_size j_call d_call v_call cdr3_aa cdr3_nt
- TRBJ1-4 TRBD1 TRBV30 CAGTGAATNEKLFF TGTGCCGGTACAGGGGCTGCAACTAATGAAAAACTGTTTTTT
- TRBJ2-7 - TRBV20-1 CSARGELVQYF TGCAGTGCTAGAGGGGAGCTAGTGCAGTACTTC
- TRBJ2-3 - TRBV7-8 CASSFGSFLSTDTQYF TGTGCCAGCAGCTTCGGGTCCTTCCTTAGCACAGATACGCAGTATTTT
- TRBJ2-5 - TRBV5-6 CASSSGETQYF TGTGCCAGCAGCTCCGGGGAGACCCAGTACTTC
- TRBJ1-1 - TRBV5-1 CASSWQDSNTEAFF TGCGCCAGCAGCTGGCAGGACAGTAACACTGAAGCTTTCTTT
- TRBJ1-6 TRBD1 TRBV4-1 CASSPGTGNSPLHF TGCGCCAGCAGCCCTGGGACAGGGAATTCACCCCTCCACTTT
- TRBJ1-1 TRBD1 TRBV5-4 CASSLRTGQNTEAFF TGTGCCAGCAGCCTCCGGACAGGACAGAACACTGAAGCTTTCTTT
- TRBJ2-3 - TRBV23-1 CASSHSSRSRTDTQYF TGCGCCAGCAGTCACAGTTCACGCTCCCGCACAGATACGCAGTATTTT
- TRBJ2-7 TRBD1 TRBV28 CASSLGQGAHEQYF TGTGCCAGCAGTTTAGGACAGGGGGCCCACGAGCAGTACTTC
- TRBJ1-1 TRBD1 TRBV4-1 CASSHGQVLAEAFF TGCGCCAGCAGCCACGGACAGGTACTGGCTGAAGCTTTCTTT
- TRBJ1-1 - TRBV11-1 CASSLIGGSLNTEAFF TGTGCCAGCAGCTTAATTGGGGGCAGTTTGAACACTGAAGCTTTCTTT
once TRBJ2-7 - TRBV2 CAILGGQSYEQYF TGTGCCATCCTGGGTGGGCAGTCCTACGAGCAGTACTTC
- TRBJ2-3 - TRBV6-4 CASSDYRVVPTDTQYF TGTGCCAGCAGTGACTACCGAGTGGTCCCGACAGATACGCAGTATTTT
- TRBJ2-1 - TRBV4-2 CASSQNPARGQYNEQFF TGTGCCAGCAGCCAAAATCCTGCTCGCGGACAATACAATGAGCAGTTCTTC
few TRBJ2-5 TRBD1 TRBV6-6 CASSWGQESETQYF TGTGCCAGCAGTTGGGGACAGGAGTCAGAGACCCAGTACTTC
- TRBJ2-5 - TRBV15 CATSRAGREETQYF TGTGCCACCAGCAGAGCTGGCAGGGAAGAGACCCAGTACTTC
- TRBJ2-5 - TRBV4-1 CASSQVGSQETQYF TGCGCCAGCAGCCAAGTGGGGAGCCAAGAGACCCAGTACTTC
- TRBJ1-1 - TRBV28 CASSSTGTNTEAFF TGTGCCAGCAGTTCAACAGGGACGAACACTGAAGCTTTCTTT
once TRBJ2-1 TRBD2 TRBV2 CASSRRASGGSSYNEQFF TGTGCCAGCAGTCGAAGGGCTAGCGGGGGGAGCTCCTACAATGAGCAGTTCTTC
- TRBJ2-1 - TRBV2 CASSVGAGNEQFF TGTGCCAGCAGTGTGGGGGCCGGTAATGAGCAGTTCTTC
- TRBJ1-1 - TRBV28 CASSFVSGETEAFF TGTGCCAGCAGTTTCGTCTCAGGGGAGACTGAAGCTTTCTTT
- TRBJ1-1 TRBD1 TRBV29-1 CSARGLGTEAFF TGCAGCGCAAGGGGGCTTGGGACTGAAGCTTTCTTT
- TRBJ2-2 - TRBV27 CASSLLEATGELFF TGTGCCAGCAGTTTACTGGAGGCCACCGGGGAGCTGTTTTTT
- TRBJ1-1 TRBD1 TRBV5-4 CASSPRQGASNTEAFF TGTGCCAGCAGCCCCAGACAGGGGGCCTCGAACACTGAAGCTTTCTTT
- TRBJ2-5 TRBD1 TRBV19 CASSNRGQQETQYF TGTGCCAGTAGTAACAGGGGGCAACAAGAGACCCAGTACTTC
- TRBJ1-1 - TRBV28 CASSFLAPPEAFF TGTGCCAGCAGTTTTTTAGCACCCCCTGAAGCTTTCTTT
- TRBJ1-1 - TRBV5-1 CASSLTVMNTEAFF TGCGCCAGCAGCTTGACAGTCATGAACACTGAAGCTTTCTTT
- TRBJ1-3 - TRBV5-1 CASSLDGQTSTGNTIYF TGCGCCAGCAGCTTGGATGGACAGACTAGCACAGGAAACACCATATATTTT
- TRBJ2-7 TRBD1 TRBV6-6 CASSYSGQGIDEQYF TGTGCCAGCAGTTACTCCGGACAGGGGATCGACGAGCAGTACTTC
- TRBJ1-1 TRBD1 TRBV5-4 CASSRTGGQTTEAFF TGTGCCAGCAGTCGGACAGGGGGCCAGACCACTGAAGCTTTCTTT
- TRBJ1-1 TRBD1 TRBV5-6 CASSPWTGMDTEAFF TGTGCCAGCAGCCCCTGGACAGGGATGGACACTGAAGCTTTCTTT
- TRBJ2-3 - TRBV5-8 CASSFLLQGLGDTQYF TGTGCCAGCAGCTTCCTCTTACAGGGCCTGGGGGATACGCAGTATTTT
once TRBJ1-1 TRBD1 TRBV5-6 CASSSGQMNTEAFF TGTGCCAGCAGCTCGGGACAGATGAACACTGAAGCTTTCTTT
- TRBJ2-2 - TRBV18 CASSPTLNLATGELFF TGTGCCAGCTCACCCACCCTAAACCTCGCTACCGGGGAGCTGTTTTTT
- TRBJ1-2 TRBD1 TRBV10-2 CASKGQGSDGYTF TGCGCCAGCAAGGGACAGGGGAGTGATGGCTACACCTTC
- TRBJ1-1 TRBD1 TRBV11-1 CASSLSDRGTEAFF TGTGCCAGCAGCTTAAGTGACAGGGGCACTGAAGCTTTCTTT
- TRBJ1-2 - TRBV4-1 CASSQVGYGYTF TGCGCCAGCAGCCAAGTCGGCTATGGCTACACCTTC